A single sample gave rise to the 28 T cell receptor beta chains below, sequenced in a study of blood T cell repertoires in COVID-19. Sequencing used immunoSEQ multiplex PCR; TCRdb keeps in-frame clones, though not all of them. The sample lists about 120,000 clones, less than 90% occurring once. Sequenced sample: peripheral blood. These receptor sequences come from a man at least 80 years old with acute or convalescent COVID-19.

As DNA, the CDR3 is TGTGCCAGCAGTGCTACTTGGACAGGGGAAGGTCAGCCCCAGCATTTT. It translates to CASSATWTGEGQPQHF. V and J are TRBV6-1 and TRBJ1-5; 9 bases map to TRBD1. The germline gives CDR1 MNHNS, CDR2 SASEGT. The CDR3 is 16 amino acids. The V segment lost 4 bases and the J segment 6 bases; nucleotides outside the gene matches: 10.

This chain joins TRBV3-1 (or the pseudogene TRBV3-2) and TRBJ2-7; no clear D gene. CDR1 is LGHDT, CDR2 YNNKEL, per germline (reference sequence). There are 12 residues in the CDR3. The germline V and J ends were trimmed by 1 base and 6 bases, with 7 bases remaining between them. CDR3 DNA: TGTGCCAGCAGCCAAGGAACCAGCGAGCAGTACTTC. Translated, it gives CASSQGTSEQYF.

The CDR3 region is CASSPGTGYNQPQHF. The CDR3 DNA reads TGTGCCAGCAGCCCCGGGACAGGGTACAATCAGCCCCAGCATTTT. The genes are TRBV28 and TRBJ1-5; 9 nucleotides align to TRBD1. Germline values: CDR1 MDHEN, CDR2 SYDVKM. The junction had 6 bases not matched to a gene; V was cut back by 6 bases and J by 3 bases. The CDR3 runs 15 residues.

J is TRBJ1-2 and V is TRBV19; 9 nucleotides match TRBD1. Germline V gene data show CDR1 as LNHDA and CDR2 as SQIVND (reference sequence). This CDR3 has 15 amino acids. After removal of 5 bases from V and 5 bases from J, the junction contained 9 bases not matched to a gene. CDR3: CASSEQGAVGYGYTF. As DNA, the CDR3 is TGTGCCAGTAGTGAACAGGGGGCGGTGGGGTATGGCTACACCTTC.

The chain is built from TRBV10-3 and TRBJ2-1, with 12 bases fitting TRBD2. This CDR3 has 22 residues. The germline gives CDR1 ENHRY, CDR2 SYGVKD. The V and J ends lost 4 bases and 0 bases, in that order; junction bases with no gene match: 19. The CDR3 loop is CAISGGERERTSGGTSYNEQFF. In DNA form, the CDR3 reads TGTGCCATCAGTGGAGGGGAAAGGGAACGAACTAGCGGGGGGACCTCCTACAATGAGCAGTTCTTC.

V and J are TRBV18 and TRBJ2-7; D gene unclear. The germline V gene has CDR1 KGHSH and CDR2 LQKENI. Deletions cut 5 bases from V and 6 bases from J, with 14 bases between. CDR3 length: 13 amino acids. The CDR3 sequence: CASSELLSREQYF. DNA for the CDR3: TGTGCCAGCTCAGAACTTTTGTCTCGCGAGCAGTACTTC.

V usage is TRBV12-3 or TRBV12-4 and J usage is TRBJ1-2; D may be TRBD1 (6 bases). The V end lost 3 bases, the J end lost 7 bases, and 12 bases lay between the germline ends. The CDR3 contains 13 residues. This CDR3 reads CASSLRGSGGYTF. The CDR3 region has the DNA TGTGCCAGCAGTTTGAGGGGGTCGGGTGGCTACACCTTC.

J is TRBJ1-2 and V is TRBV28, with D perhaps TRBD1 (5 bases). Germline V lookup: CDR1 MDHEN, CDR2 SYDVKM. The CDR3 contains 13 residues. V was pared by 1 base and J by 4 bases, with 7 bases between. The CDR3: CASSLSGIYGYTF. CDR3 bases: TGTGCCAGCAGTTTATCAGGGATCTATGGCTACACCTTC.

The rearrangement uses TRBV2 and TRBJ1-6, with D unclear. Trimming pared 7 bases from V and 5 bases from J, leaving 6 bases between. The CDR3 covers 12 residues. Germline-derived CDR1 and CDR2 are SNHLY and FYNNEI. The CDR3 protein is CASNSDNSPLHF. The CDR3 DNA is TGTGCCAGCAACTCGGATAATTCACCCCTCCACTTT.

The rearrangement links TRBV12-5 to TRBJ1-5, with 9 bases identical to TRBD1. Germline CDR1 is LGHNT and CDR2 is FRNRAP. The CDR3 loop spans 15 amino acids. V was pared by 1 base and J by 4 bases, with 2 bases of the junction left unmatched. This CDR3 reads CASGLETGGNQPQHF. Written as DNA, the CDR3 is TGTGCTAGTGGTTTGGAGACAGGGGGTAATCAGCCCCAGCATTTT. The full variable domain, with the rest looked up from reference TRBV12-5 and TRBJ1-5, is DARVTQTPRHKVTEMGQEVTMRCQPILGHNTVFWYRQTMMQGLELLAYFRNRAPLDDSGMPKDRFSAEMPDATLATLKIQPSEPRDSAVYFCASGLETGGNQPQHFGDGTRLSIL.

As for this clone: Other DNA sequences of this sample code for an identical CDR3. This chain links TRBV10-2 with TRBJ1-1, with a tentative D call TRBD1 (6 bases). Germline lookup yields CDR1 WSHSY and CDR2 SAAADI. This CDR3 is built from 13 residues. V lost 3 bases and J 1 base, leaving 6 bases between the germline ends. CDR3 coding DNA: TGCGCCAGCAGTGAACAGGGGAACACTGAAGCTTTCTTT. It translates to CASSEQGNTEAFF.

This chain uses TRBV29-1 with TRBJ1-5; 8 nucleotides agree with TRBD1. The CDR3 loop spans 14 amino acids. V lost 6 bases, J lost 3 bases, and 7 bases stayed unmatched. Looked up from germline, CDR1 is SQVTM and CDR2 is ANQGSEA. This chain's CDR3 is CSVAGTGDNQPQHF. The CDR3 DNA is TGCAGCGTAGCCGGGACAGGCGACAATCAGCCCCAGCATTTT.

This chain uses TRBV7-9 with TRBJ1-1; TRBD1 matches 8 bases. The V gene's germline CDR1 is SEHNR and CDR2 FQNEAQ (reference sequence). The CDR3 totals 15 residues. Losses at the gene ends were 7 bases for V and 1 base for J; bases not matched to a gene: 8. CDR3 amino acids: CASNQAGTGNTEAFF. CDR3 coding DNA: TGTGCCAGCAACCAAGCCGGGACAGGGAACACTGAAGCTTTCTTT. Looking up the rest from reference TRBV7-9 and TRBJ1-1 gives the full variable domain: DTGVSQNPRHKITKRGQNVTFRCDPISEHNRLYWYRQTLGQGPEFLTYFQNEAQLEKSRLLSDRFSAERPKGSFSTLEIQRTEQGDSAMYLCASNQAGTGNTEAFFGQGTRLTVV.

The chain employs TRBV27 and TRBJ2-1, with 12 bases fitting TRBD2. The length of the CDR3 is 15 residues. From germline, CDR1 is MNHEY and CDR2 SMNVEV (reference sequence). The J segment lost 9 bases and the V segment lost 5 bases, leaving 8 bases of the junction unmatched. Here the CDR3 DNA reads TGTGCCAGCAGTCCCCGACTAGCGGGAGACGCTGAGCAGTTCTTC. This codes for CASSPRLAGDAEQFF.

The chain carries TRBV7-8 and TRBJ2-1, with TRBD2 matching over 12 bases. In germline, CDR1 is SGHVS, CDR2 FQNEAQ. The CDR3 totals 19 residues. The V and J ends lost 2 bases and 4 bases, in that order; junction bases with no gene match: 12. The CDR3 spells CASSLPRRLAGELYNEQFF. CDR3 in DNA: TGTGCCAGCAGCTTACCCCGAAGACTAGCGGGAGAGTTGTACAATGAGCAGTTCTTC.

The chain employs TRBV12-3 or TRBV12-4 and TRBJ2-2; D remains ambiguous. This CDR3 spans 13 amino acids. Deletions cut 7 bases from V and 2 bases from J, with 8 bases between. This chain's CDR3 is CASKHRNTGELFF. The CDR3 DNA sequence: TGTGCCAGCAAACACAGAAACACCGGGGAGCTGTTTTTT.

This chain links TRBV5-4 with TRBJ2-1, with 8 bases that match TRBD2. Per germline, CDR1 SGHNT and CDR2 YYREEE (reference sequence). Losses at the gene ends were 3 bases for V and 5 bases for J; bases not matched to a gene: 4. The CDR3 totals 14 residues. The CDR3 loop reads CASSSRGGHNEQFF. CDR3 DNA: TGTGCCAGCAGCTCCCGGGGGGGGCACAATGAGCAGTTCTTC.

The rearrangement uses TRBV2 and TRBJ2-7, with 11 bases lining up with TRBD1. J gave up 3 bases and V 10 bases, and 8 bases lay outside the gene matches. Germline lookup yields CDR1 SNHLY and CDR2 FYNNEI. CDR3 length: 14 residues. The CDR3 bases are TGTGCCACCAGCTGGGACAGGGGGAGCTACGAGCAGTACTTC. Protein product: CATSWDRGSYEQYF.

V usage is TRBV18 and J usage is TRBJ1-2; D gene unclear. The CDR3 contains 13 residues. Deletions cut 3 bases from V and 3 bases from J, with 8 bases between. Germline loops: CDR1 KGHSH, CDR2 LQKENI. The CDR3 DNA is TGTGCCAGCTCACCTGAGGAATACTATGGCTACACCTTC. Translated, it gives CASSPEEYYGYTF.

The V and J genes are TRBV5-5 and TRBJ2-2, with unresolved D. CDR3 size: 16 residues. CDR1 and CDR2 (germline): SGHKS, YYEKEE (reference sequence). V lost 2 bases and J 2 bases, leaving 13 bases between the germline ends. The CDR3 DNA follows: TGTGCCAGCAGCTTTCGCGTCTCCATCAACACCGGGGAGCTGTTTTTT. It is translated as CASSFRVSINTGELFF.

Remarks on this clone: An end of the junction does not agree with germline; a read error may underlie this. This sample includes further DNA sequences coding for the same CDR3. V usage is TRBV6-6 and J usage is TRBJ2-3; the match to TRBD2 covers 11 bases. The CDR3 is made up of 16 amino acids. Germline values: CDR1 MNHNY, CDR2 SVGAGI (reference sequence). In DNA, the CDR3 is TGTGCCAGTAGTTACCTAGCGGGGGGAAGTTCAGATACGCAGTATTTT. It encodes CASSYLAGGSSDTQYF.

This sequence joins TRBV6-5 and TRBJ2-5; tentatively, D is TRBD1 (6 bases). The length of the CDR3 is 12 residues. Trimming cost V 7 bases and J 5 bases, with 11 bases left between them. Germline assignment: CDR1 MNHEY and CDR2 SVGAGI. CDR3 nucleotides: TGTGCCAGCATCAGGGGTACGGAGACCCAGTACTTC. The encoded protein is CASIRGTETQYF.

The gene calls are TRBV21-1 and TRBJ2-7; the D call of TRBD1 is as the table states it, not checked on the DNA. TRBV21-1 is described as a pseudogene. This CDR3 comprises 13 residues. CDR3 loop: CATIAPGAHEQYF. CDR3 nucleotides: TGTGCCACCATAGCTCCAGGGGCCCACGAGCAGTACTTC.

The chain is built from TRBV7-2 and TRBJ2-3, with D perhaps TRBD2 (5 bases). This CDR3 has 17 amino acids. Germline V gene lookup returns CDR1 SGHTA and CDR2 FQGNSA. The V end was cut by 1 base, the J end by 0 bases, with 14 bases between. CDR3 loop: CASSLGLSGASTDTQYF. The DNA of the CDR3 is TGTGCCAGCAGCTTAGGACTAAGCGGAGCTAGCACAGATACGCAGTATTTT.

The chain carries TRBV5-6 and TRBJ1-3, with 7 bases identical to TRBD1. Germline V gives CDR1 SGHDT, CDR2 YYEEEE. V shed 4 bases and J 4 bases; nucleotides not matched to a gene: 5. The CDR3 covers 14 residues. In nucleotides, the CDR3 is TGTGCCAGCAGCCCGACAGGGTTGGGAAACACCATATATTTT. The encoded protein is CASSPTGLGNTIYF. The full variable domain, in which reference TRBV5-6 and TRBJ1-3 provide the parts outside the CDR3, is DAGVTQSPTHLIKTRGQQVTLRCSPKSGHDTVSWYQQALGQGPQFIFQYYEEEERQRGNFPDRFSGHQFPNYSSELNVNALLLGDSALYLCASSPTGLGNTIYFGEGSWLTVV.

DNA for the CDR3: TGTGCCATCCAAAGCGGGGGTGGCAATCAGCCCCAGCATTTT. The encoded protein is CAIQSGGGNQPQHF. The chain employs TRBV19 and TRBJ1-5, with a possible D match to TRBD1 (5 bases). The germline V gene has CDR1 LNHDA and CDR2 SQIVND (reference sequence). V dropped 10 bases and J dropped 2 bases, with 15 bases sitting between them. The CDR3 spans 14 residues.

The rearrangement links TRBV18 to TRBJ2-7; 7 bases agree with TRBD1. Per the germline V gene, CDR1 is KGHSH and CDR2 is LQKENI. This CDR3 region has 16 residues. J was trimmed by 1 base and V by 5 bases; bases with no gene match: 11. This CDR3 reads CASSKPGQPFSYEQYF. Here the CDR3 DNA reads TGTGCCAGCTCAAAACCGGGACAGCCCTTTTCCTACGAGCAGTACTTC.

Worth noting for this clone: Compared with germline, one end of the junction differs, possibly owing to a read error. The genes are TRBV4-2 and TRBJ1-5; TRBD1 agrees at 7 bases. CDR3 size: 12 residues. Germline loops: CDR1 LGHNA, CDR2 YNFKEQ. The CDR3 nucleotides read TGTGCCAGCAGCCAAGAAGGACAGGCTATGTATTTT. It codes for CASSQEGQAMYF.